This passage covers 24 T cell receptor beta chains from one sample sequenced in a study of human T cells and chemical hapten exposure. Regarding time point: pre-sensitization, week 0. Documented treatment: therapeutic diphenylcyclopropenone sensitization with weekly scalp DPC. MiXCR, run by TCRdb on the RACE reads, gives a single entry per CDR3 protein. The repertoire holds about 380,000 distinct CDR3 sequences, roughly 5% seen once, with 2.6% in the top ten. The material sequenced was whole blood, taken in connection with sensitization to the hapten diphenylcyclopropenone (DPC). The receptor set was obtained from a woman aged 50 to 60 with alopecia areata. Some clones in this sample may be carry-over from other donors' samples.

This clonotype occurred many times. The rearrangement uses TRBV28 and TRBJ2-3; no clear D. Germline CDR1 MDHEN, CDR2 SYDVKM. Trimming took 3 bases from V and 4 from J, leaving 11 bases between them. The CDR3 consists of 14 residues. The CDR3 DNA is TGTGCCAGCAGTTTGAGTGACCACTCAGATACGCAGTATTTT. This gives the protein CASSLSDHSDTQYF.

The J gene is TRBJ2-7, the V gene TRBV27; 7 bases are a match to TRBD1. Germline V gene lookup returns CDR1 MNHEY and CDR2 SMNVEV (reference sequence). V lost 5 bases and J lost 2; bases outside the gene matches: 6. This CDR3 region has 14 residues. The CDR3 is CASSTGTAPYEQYF. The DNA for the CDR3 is TGTGCCAGCAGTACCGGGACAGCCCCCTACGAGCAGTACTTC.

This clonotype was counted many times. CDR3 residues: CASSSLESGRETQYF. CDR3 nucleotide sequence: TGTGCCAGCAGCTCCTTAGAGTCGGGCCGGGAGACCCAGTACTTC. This chain uses TRBV13 with TRBJ2-5; the D is unclear. Per the germline V gene, CDR1 is PRHDT and CDR2 is FYEKMQ (reference sequence). The length of the CDR3 is 15 residues. Trimming removed 4 bases from V and 5 bases from J, with 17 bases in between.

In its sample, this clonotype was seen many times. The CDR3 nucleotides read TGTGCCAGCAGTCGACTAGCGGGACAAGAGACCCAGTACTTC. Residues: CASSRLAGQETQYF. The V and J genes are TRBV27 and TRBJ2-5, with TRBD2 identical over 11 bases. V lost 5 bases, J lost 2 bases, and 1 base stayed unmatched. There are 14 residues in the CDR3. CDR1 is MNHEY and CDR2 is SMNVEV in the germline V gene (reference sequence).

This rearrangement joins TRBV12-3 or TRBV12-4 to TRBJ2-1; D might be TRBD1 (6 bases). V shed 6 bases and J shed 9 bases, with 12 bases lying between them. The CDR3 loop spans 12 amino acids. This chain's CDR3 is CASRGAGVEQFF. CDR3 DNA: TGTGCCAGCAGGGGGGCGGGCGTTGAGCAGTTCTTC.

CDR3 sequence (DNA): TGCAGCGTTGATGCGGGATCACGGGGCTACACCTTC. It encodes CSVDAGSRGYTF. The chain links TRBV29-1 to TRBJ1-2; no clear D. Germline-derived CDR1 and CDR2 are SQVTM and ANQGSEA. CDR3 length equals 12 residues. V gave up 3 bases and J gave up 8 bases, with 13 bases separating them. Variable domain in full (rest from reference TRBV29-1 and TRBJ1-2): SAVISQKPSRDICQRGTSLTIQCQVDSQVTMMFWYRQQPGQSLTLIATANQGSEATYESGFVIDKFPISRPNLTFSTLTVSNMSPEDSSIYLCSVDAGSRGYTFGSGTRLTVV.

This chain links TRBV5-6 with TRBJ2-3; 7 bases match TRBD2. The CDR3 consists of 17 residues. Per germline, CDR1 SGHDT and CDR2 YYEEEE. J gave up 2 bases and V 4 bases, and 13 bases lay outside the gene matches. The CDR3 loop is CASSVRAELAFTDTQYF. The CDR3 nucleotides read TGTGCCAGCAGCGTACGGGCTGAACTAGCGTTCACAGATACGCAGTATTTT.

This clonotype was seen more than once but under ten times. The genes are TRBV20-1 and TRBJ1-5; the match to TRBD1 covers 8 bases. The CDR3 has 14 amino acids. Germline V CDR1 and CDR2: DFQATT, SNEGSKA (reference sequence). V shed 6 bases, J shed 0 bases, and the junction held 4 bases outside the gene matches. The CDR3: CSAKQGVSNQPQHF. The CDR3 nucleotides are TGCAGTGCCAAACAGGGGGTTAGCAATCAGCCCCAGCATTTT.

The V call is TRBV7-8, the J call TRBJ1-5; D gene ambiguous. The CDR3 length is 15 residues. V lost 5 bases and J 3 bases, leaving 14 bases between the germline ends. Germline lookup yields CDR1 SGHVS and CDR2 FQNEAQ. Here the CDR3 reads CASSPERQPNQPQHF. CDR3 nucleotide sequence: TGTGCCAGCAGCCCGGAAAGGCAGCCCAATCAGCCCCAGCATTTT.

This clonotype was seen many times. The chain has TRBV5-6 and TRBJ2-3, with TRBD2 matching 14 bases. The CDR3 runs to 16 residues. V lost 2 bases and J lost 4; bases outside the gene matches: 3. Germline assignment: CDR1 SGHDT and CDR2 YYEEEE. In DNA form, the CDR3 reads TGTGCCAGCAGCTTCCCGACTAGCGGGAGGGCAGATACGCAGTATTTT. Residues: CASSFPTSGRADTQYF.

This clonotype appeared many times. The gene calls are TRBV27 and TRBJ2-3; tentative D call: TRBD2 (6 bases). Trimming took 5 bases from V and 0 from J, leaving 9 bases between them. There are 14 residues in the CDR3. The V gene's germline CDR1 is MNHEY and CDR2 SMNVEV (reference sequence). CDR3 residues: CASSAGTSTDTQYF. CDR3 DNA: TGTGCCAGCAGTGCCGGGACTAGCACAGATACGCAGTATTTT.

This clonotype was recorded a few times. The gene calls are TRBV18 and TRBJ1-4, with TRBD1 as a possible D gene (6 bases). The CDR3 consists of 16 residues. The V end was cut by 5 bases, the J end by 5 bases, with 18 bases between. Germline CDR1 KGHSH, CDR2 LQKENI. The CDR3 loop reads CASSAGEQTSNEKLFF. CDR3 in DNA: TGTGCCAGCTCAGCAGGGGAGCAGACCTCGAATGAAAAACTGTTTTTT.

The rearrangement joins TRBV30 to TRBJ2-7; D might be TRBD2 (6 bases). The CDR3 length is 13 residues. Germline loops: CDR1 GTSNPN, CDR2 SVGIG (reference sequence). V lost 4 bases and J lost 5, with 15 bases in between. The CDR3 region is CAWTAGSAHEQYF. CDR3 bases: TGTGCCTGGACGGCCGGGAGTGCCCACGAGCAGTACTTC.

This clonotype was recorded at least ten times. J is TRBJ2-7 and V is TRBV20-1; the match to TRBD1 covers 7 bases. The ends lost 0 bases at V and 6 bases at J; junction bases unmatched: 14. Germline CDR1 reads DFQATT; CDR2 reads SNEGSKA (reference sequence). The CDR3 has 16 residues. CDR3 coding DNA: TGCAGTGCTAGAGATTCCTTTTTGAGGGGGCCACCCGAGCAGTACTTC. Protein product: CSARDSFLRGPPEQYF.

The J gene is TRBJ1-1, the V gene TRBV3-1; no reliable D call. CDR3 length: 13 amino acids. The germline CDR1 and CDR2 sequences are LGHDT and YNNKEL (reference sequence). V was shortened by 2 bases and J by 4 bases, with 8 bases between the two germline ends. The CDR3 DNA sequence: TGTGCCAGCAGCCAACTAGTTGGCACTGAAGCTTTCTTT. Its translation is CASSQLVGTEAFF. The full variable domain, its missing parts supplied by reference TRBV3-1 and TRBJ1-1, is DTAVSQTPKYLVTQMGNDKSIKCEQNLGHDTMYWYKQDSKKFLKIMFSYNNKELIINETVPNRFSPKSPDKAHLNLHINSLELGDSAVYFCASSQLVGTEAFFGQGTRLTVV.

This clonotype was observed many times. The CDR3 here is CAISGTSGDNEQFF. As DNA, the CDR3 is TGTGCCATCAGCGGGACTAGCGGAGACAATGAGCAGTTCTTC. This chain links TRBV10-3 with TRBJ2-1; 11 bases match TRBD2. After removal of 6 bases from V and 5 bases from J, the junction contained 3 bases not matched to a gene. Germline V gives CDR1 ENHRY, CDR2 SYGVKD. The CDR3 loop spans 14 amino acids.

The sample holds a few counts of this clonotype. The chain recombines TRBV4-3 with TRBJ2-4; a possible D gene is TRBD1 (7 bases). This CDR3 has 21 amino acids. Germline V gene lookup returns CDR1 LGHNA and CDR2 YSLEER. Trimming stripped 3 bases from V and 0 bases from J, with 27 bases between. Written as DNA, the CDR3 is TGCGCCAGCAGCCATGGGGGGAGAGGGGGCCCCTGGGCCAAAGCCAAAAACATTCAGTACTTC. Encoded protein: CASSHGGRGGPWAKAKNIQYF.

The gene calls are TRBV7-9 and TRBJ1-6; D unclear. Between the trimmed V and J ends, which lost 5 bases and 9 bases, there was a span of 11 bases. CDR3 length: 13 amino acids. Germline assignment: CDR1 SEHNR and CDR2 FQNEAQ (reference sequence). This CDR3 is CASSLGLPSPLHF. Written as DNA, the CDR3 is TGTGCCAGCAGCCTAGGACTTCCTTCACCCCTCCACTTT.

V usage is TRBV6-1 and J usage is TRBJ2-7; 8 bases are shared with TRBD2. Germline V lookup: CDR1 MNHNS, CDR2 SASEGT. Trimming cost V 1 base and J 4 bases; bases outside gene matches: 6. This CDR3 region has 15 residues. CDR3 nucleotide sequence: TGTGCCAGCAGTGAAGGGACTAGCTGGAGTTACGAGCAGTACTTC. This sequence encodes CASSEGTSWSYEQYF.

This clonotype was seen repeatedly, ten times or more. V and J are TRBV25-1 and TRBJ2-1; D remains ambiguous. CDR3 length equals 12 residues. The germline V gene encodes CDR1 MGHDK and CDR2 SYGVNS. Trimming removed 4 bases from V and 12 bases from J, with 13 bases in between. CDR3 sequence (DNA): TGTGCCAGCAGTGGCGGTCTGTTGTGGCAGTTCTTC. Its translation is CASSGGLLWQFF.

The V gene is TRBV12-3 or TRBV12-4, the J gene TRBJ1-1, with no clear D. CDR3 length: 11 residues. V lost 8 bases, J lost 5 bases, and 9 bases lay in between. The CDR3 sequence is CASAMGTEAFF. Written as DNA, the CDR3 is TGTGCCAGCGCGATGGGGACTGAAGCTTTCTTT.

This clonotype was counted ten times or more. The DNA for the CDR3 is TGTGCCAGCAGCTCCGGGACAACAGATACGCAGTATTTT. Translation gives CASSSGTTDTQYF. The chain employs TRBV7-9 and TRBJ2-3; D possibly corresponds to TRBD1 (6 bases). V was clipped by 4 bases and J by 3 bases, with 8 bases between them. Per germline, CDR1 SEHNR and CDR2 FQNEAQ (reference sequence). CDR3 size: 13 residues.

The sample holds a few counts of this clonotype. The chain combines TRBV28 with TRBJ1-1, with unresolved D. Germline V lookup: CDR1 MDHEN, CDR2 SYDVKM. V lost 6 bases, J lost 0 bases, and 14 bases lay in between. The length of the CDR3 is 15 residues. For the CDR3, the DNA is TGTGCCAGCAGCCCCATAGGGAGGATGAACACTGAAGCTTTCTTT. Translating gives CASSPIGRMNTEAFF. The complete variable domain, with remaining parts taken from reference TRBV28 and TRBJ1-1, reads DVKVTQSSRYLVKRTGEKVFLECVQDMDHENMFWYRQDPGLGLRLIYFSYDVKMKEKGDIPEGYSVSREKKERFSLILESASTNQTSMYLCASSPIGRMNTEAFFGQGTRLTVV.

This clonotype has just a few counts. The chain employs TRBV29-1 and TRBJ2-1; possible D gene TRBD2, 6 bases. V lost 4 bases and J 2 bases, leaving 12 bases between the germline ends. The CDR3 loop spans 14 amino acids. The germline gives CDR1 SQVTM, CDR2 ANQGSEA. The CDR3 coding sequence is TGCAGCGTTGTCCGGGGGTGGGCCTACAATGAGCAGTTCTTC. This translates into CSVVRGWAYNEQFF.